These 12 T cell receptor beta chains were sequenced from one sample in a study of blood T cell repertoires in COVID-19. Repertoires were generated with immunoSEQ multiplex PCR, while TCRdb's copy carries only in-frame clones and drops some. The repertoire includes about 140,000 clones, about 90% of them detected once, and over 1.5% sits in the top ten. The sequencing sample was made of peripheral blood. The receptors were sampled from a woman aged 55-75 years with acute or convalescent COVID-19.

The chain joins TRBV5-1 to TRBJ1-2, with 7 bases that match TRBD1. Germline V gene data show CDR1 as SGHRS and CDR2 as YFSETQ. The CDR3 covers 14 residues. V was pared by 2 bases and J by 4 bases, with 5 bases of the junction left unmatched. Here the CDR3 DNA reads TGCGCCAGCAGCTTTGATGGACAGGCCTATGGCTACACCTTC. It codes for CASSFDGQAYGYTF.

The rearrangement uses TRBV6-5 and TRBJ1-5; no reliable D call. This CDR3 has 14 amino acids. Trimming pared 7 bases from V and 0 bases from J, leaving 10 bases between. Germline CDR1 and CDR2: MNHEY and SVGAGI. DNA of the CDR3: TGTGCCAGCAAGACATCCTCTAGCAATCAGCCCCAGCATTTT. This gives the protein CASKTSSSNQPQHF.

The chain carries TRBV5-8 and TRBJ2-1, with 9 positions matching TRBD2. V gave up 1 base and J gave up 4 bases; unmatched junction bases: 3. CDR1 is SGHTS, CDR2 YDEGEE, per germline. The CDR3 totals 15 residues. CDR3 amino acids: CASSLSRGGYNEQFF. CDR3 nucleotides: TGTGCCAGCAGCTTGTCGCGGGGGGGGTACAATGAGCAGTTCTTC.

The genes are TRBV11-2 and TRBJ2-3; 7 bases are shared with TRBD2. Germline CDR1 SGHAT, CDR2 FQNNGV. The V gene end was trimmed by 4 bases and the J gene end by 6 bases; junction bases not matched to a gene: 10. The CDR3 loop spans 15 amino acids. In DNA, the CDR3 is TGTGCCAGCAGCTCGCCAACTAGCGCCGGGGATACGCAGTATTTT. Its protein product is CASSSPTSAGDTQYF.

The CDR3 DNA reads TGTGCCAGCAGCCCCCCAGGGGCGACGAAAGGAAACACCATATATTTT. Protein sequence: CASSPPGATKGNTIYF. The chain is built from TRBV4-2 and TRBJ1-3; tentative D call: TRBD1 (6 bases). Germline V CDR1 and CDR2: LGHNA, YNFKEQ. This CDR3 is 16 amino acids long. Trimming stripped 4 bases from V and 4 bases from J, with 17 bases between.

The chain joins TRBV20-1 to TRBJ1-2; D unclear. CDR1 and CDR2 from the germline V gene are DFQATT and SNEGSKA (reference sequence). CDR3 length: 10 amino acids. Trimming took off 3 bases at V and 8 bases at J, with 7 bases between the two ends. The chain's CDR3 is CSASSRGYTF. The DNA for the CDR3 is TGCAGTGCTAGTTCGAGGGGCTACACCTTC.

V is TRBV5-4 and J is TRBJ2-1; no definite D call. V was pared by 4 bases and J by 6 bases, with 11 bases between. CDR1 is SGHNT, CDR2 YYREEE, per germline (reference sequence). This CDR3 region has 13 residues. The CDR3 sequence: CASSLGVFNEQFF. CDR3 DNA sequence: TGTGCCAGCAGCCTGGGCGTATTCAATGAGCAGTTCTTC.

The genes are TRBV7-3 and TRBJ1-6, with a weak D call TRBD1 (6 bases). V dropped 5 bases and J dropped 8 bases, with 16 bases sitting between them. Germline-derived CDR1 and CDR2 are SGHTA and FQGTGA. This CDR3 region has 15 residues. CDR3 in amino acids: CASSLGGQIYSPLHF. CDR3 nucleotide sequence: TGTGCCAGCAGCCTAGGGGGACAAATCTATTCACCCCTCCACTTT.

The chain uses TRBV10-3 and TRBJ2-7; 7 bases agree with TRBD1. CDR3 length equals 14 residues. V lost 4 bases, J lost 4 bases, and 7 bases stayed unmatched. Germline CDR1 ENHRY, CDR2 SYGVKD. CDR3 sequence: CAISGRQGLYEQYF. The DNA of the CDR3 is TGTGCCATCAGTGGACGACAGGGTCTGTACGAGCAGTACTTC.

This chain uses TRBV6-9 with TRBJ1-2; D perhaps matches TRBD1 (6 bases). The CDR3 covers 18 residues. V shed 2 bases and J shed 2 bases, with 21 bases lying between them. Germline CDR1 MNHGY, CDR2 SVAAGI. CDR3 sequence (DNA): TGTGCCAGCAGTTATGTGGGGGCTAGATCAGTTATGAACTATGGCTACACCTTC. Amino acid sequence: CASSYVGARSVMNYGYTF.

Here the CDR3 reads CASTNRGGSTGELFF. The CDR3 bases are TGTGCCAGCACCAACCGGGGGGGGAGCACCGGGGAGCTGTTTTTT. V is TRBV21-1 and J is TRBJ2-2; the table names TRBD2, a call not compared with the DNA. TRBV21-1 is given as a pseudogene. This CDR3 region has 15 residues.

This rearrangement joins TRBV28 to TRBJ1-2; 7 positions agree with TRBD1. Trimming removed 5 bases from V and 8 bases from J; junction bases left unmatched: 11. Germline V gives CDR1 MDHEN, CDR2 SYDVKM. This CDR3 region has 14 residues. CDR3: CASSSMGQTPGYTF. The CDR3, as DNA: TGTGCCAGCAGTAGTATGGGACAGACTCCGGGCTACACCTTC.